This T cell receptor (beta chain) was documented in a study of shared clonotypes between healthy human individuals. The split of CD4+ cells yielded CD45RA+ naive and CD45RA-negative memory subsets. This CDR3 has 14 amino acids. Germline V lookup: CDR1 MNHEY, CDR2 SMNVEV (reference sequence). V shed 6 bases and J 2 bases; nucleotides not matched to a gene: 5. Broader study findings: Naive subsets tended to show greater estimated richness than memory subsets.

This clone came up many times. The antigen is not known. The sample holds other DNA sequences that translate to the same CDR3. Profiled with immunoSEQ multiplex PCR; TCRdb holds only in-frame clones, not every one. The sample records roughly 640,000 clones, around 74% being singletons. This receptor was obtained from a woman aged 30 to 39 in good health. The sample taken for sequencing was memory CD4+ T cells sorted from blood. Indicated subset: CD45RA-negative fraction. This sequence joins TRBV27 and TRBJ1-2, with TRBD1 identical over 8 bases. The CDR3 bases are TGTGCCAGCAGCCCCGGGACAGGAAACTATGGCTACACCTTC. It encodes CASSPGTGNYGYTF.